A selection of T cell receptor beta chains follows, all from one sample in a study of blood T cell repertoires in COVID-19. This table comes from immunoSEQ multiplex PCR, and its TCRdb copy is limited to in-frame clones, with some not included. This table has 140,000 to 150,000 clones, more than 60% appearing once. Sequencing was done on a sample of peripheral blood. These receptors were collected from a man aged 50-60 years with acute or convalescent COVID-19. The CDR3 runs from the conserved cysteine through the conserved F or W. The D gene is left open where the match is weak. Only some rows state a clone size, as once, few, many or a class for expanded clones.

d_call	j_call	v_call	clone_size	cdr3_nt	cdr3_aa
-	TRBJ2-1	TRBV24-1	-	TGTGCCACCAGTGATCGACGGGACACCCAGCAGTTCTTC	CATSDRRDTQQFF
-	TRBJ1-1	TRBV6-5	-	TGTGCCAGCAGTAACAGGGCCGACACTGAAGCTTTCTTT	CASSNRADTEAFF
TRBD2	TRBJ2-1	TRBV6-1	-	TGTGCCAGCAGTGTGGAACTAGCGGGGGGCCCGTTACATGAGCAGTTCTTC	CASSVELAGGPLHEQFF
TRBD2	TRBJ2-5	TRBV15	-	TGTGCCACCAGCCCCGAACCTAGCGGGGGTCTTGATGGGACCCAGTACTTC	CATSPEPSGGLDGTQYF
-	TRBJ2-3	TRBV19	-	TGTGCCAGTAGTTCCAGGGGTGCGACAGATACGCAGTATTTT	CASSSRGATDTQYF
-	TRBJ1-1	TRBV19	-	TGTGCCAGTAAGGACGGAGCGGGCACTGAAGCTTTCTTT	CASKDGAGTEAFF
-	TRBJ1-2	TRBV19	-	TGTGCCAGTAGCCCTGGACACTTCAGCGCAAACTATGGCTACACCTTC	CASSPGHFSANYGYTF
TRBD2	TRBJ2-3	TRBV19	-	TGTGCCAGTAGTATCGGGACTACTATCACAGATACGCAGTATTTT	CASSIGTTITDTQYF
-	TRBJ1-2	TRBV2	-	TGTGCCAGCAGATCGGGGAGGACGGGGACCGGCTACACCTTC	CASRSGRTGTGYTF
-	TRBJ1-5	TRBV10-3	-	TGTGCCATCAGTGAGTATCGGGATCAGCCCCAGCATTTT	CAISEYRDQPQHF
-	TRBJ1-4	TRBV2	few	TGTGCCAGCAGCGGTGACAGGAGCGAAAAACTGTTTTTT	CASSGDRSEKLFF
TRBD1	TRBJ1-6	TRBV7-2	many	TGTGCCAGCAGCCTTAACAGGGGCGGCAATTCACCCCTCCACTTT	CASSLNRGGNSPLHF
-	TRBJ1-5	TRBV6-6	-	TGTGCCAGCAGTTACAGCAGGGGTAGCAATCAGCCCCAGCATTTT	CASSYSRGSNQPQHF
-	TRBJ2-5	TRBV5-6	-	TGTGCCAGCAGCTGGGGGGGGGCCCGAGAGACCCAGTACTTC	CASSWGGARETQYF
TRBD1	TRBJ2-5	TRBV28	-	TGTGCCAGCAGCTCTGGGCTCTCGACAGGGCCAGGGGCCCAGTACTTC	CASSSGLSTGPGAQYF
TRBD2	TRBJ2-2	TRBV5-1	-	TGCGCCAGCCGGCTAGCGGGGGGTGTCTACGGGGAGCTGTTTTTT	CASRLAGGVYGELFF
-	TRBJ2-6	TRBV9	once	TGTGCCAGCAGCGGAGACGGGGGGCGGCTCTCTGGGGCCAACGTCCTGACTTTC	CASSGDGGRLSGANVLTF
-	TRBJ2-1	TRBV2	-	TGTGCCAGCGAAATCTTCAGGGCCAATGAGCAGTTCTTC	CASEIFRANEQFF
-	TRBJ2-3	TRBV6-5	-	TGTGCCAGCAGTTACCACACCACAGATACGCAGTATTTT	CASSYHTTDTQYF
-	TRBJ2-1	TRBV6-5	-	TGTGCCAGCAGGGAGTTGGGTGAGCAGTTCTTC	CASRELGEQFF
TRBD2	TRBJ2-1	TRBV6-1	-	TGTGCCAGCAGTGAAGAAGCGGGGTCCTACAATGAGCAGTTCTTC	CASSEEAGSYNEQFF
-	TRBJ1-2	TRBV30	-	TGTGCCTGGAGTGTCTTGGGGGGCTATGGCTACACCTTC	CAWSVLGGYGYTF
-	TRBJ2-1	TRBV10-3	-	TGTGCCTGTGGGGGGGGGCCTTACAATGAGCAGTTCTTC	CACGGGPYNEQFF
-	TRBJ1-4	TRBV11-2	-	TGTGCCAGCAGCTTTAATTCGGATGAAAAACTGTTTTTT	CASSFNSDEKLFF
-	TRBJ1-6	TRBV6-1	few	TGTGCCAGCAGTGAAGACAGCTATTCACCCCTCCACTTT	CASSEDSYSPLHF
TRBD1	TRBJ2-5	TRBV9	-	TGTGCCAGCAGCATCCGGGACAGGGAGGAGGGGACCCAGTACTTC	CASSIRDREEGTQYF
TRBD1	TRBJ1-6	TRBV10-3	-	TGTGCCATCAGTGAGTCATCAGGGGGCTTTAATTCACCCCTCCACTTT	CAISESSGGFNSPLHF
-	TRBJ2-3	TRBV2	-	TGTGCCAGCACACTGAGGATGACTAGCACAGATACGCAGTATTTT	CASTLRMTSTDTQYF
-	TRBJ2-5	TRBV15	once	TGTGCCACCAGCAGTAGTTCCTACCAAGAGACCCAGTACTTC	CATSSSSYQETQYF
TRBD1	TRBJ1-5	TRBV10-2	once	TGCGCCAGCAACCCCGCCGGGGACAGGGGGCGCGGTCAGCCCCAGCATTTT	CASNPAGDRGRGQPQHF
-	TRBJ1-1	TRBV7-3	-	TGTGCCAGCAGCACGAGGGCGGGGAACACTGAAGCTTTCTTT	CASSTRAGNTEAFF
-	TRBJ1-1	TRBV10-3	-	TGTGCCATCAGCCGAGATAGGGAGACTGAAGCTTTCTTT	CAISRDRETEAFF
-	TRBJ2-5	TRBV3-1/TRBV3-2	once	TGTGCCAGCAGCCCCCCTCGACGGGGGATTCAGTGGCAAGAGACCCAGTACTTC	CASSPPRRGIQWQETQYF
-	TRBJ1-1	TRBV29-1	-	TGCAGCGTTTCGGTTATGGGGAGTGCTGAAGCTTTCTTT	CSVSVMGSAEAFF
TRBD2	TRBJ2-1	TRBV10-2	few	TGCGCCACCATCACTAGCGTTAGCTCCTACAATGAGCAGTTCTTC	CATITSVSSYNEQFF
TRBD2	TRBJ2-5	TRBV6-2/TRBV6-3	few	TGTGCCAGCAGTAACGGACTAGCGGGGGCTGAGACCCAGTACTTC	CASSNGLAGAETQYF
-	TRBJ2-3	TRBV5-1	once	TGCGCCAGCAGCATGGGGGGGCAGGCAGATACGCAGTATTTT	CASSMGGQADTQYF
-	TRBJ1-1	TRBV6-5	-	TGTGCCAGCAGCTCCGAACAGAGCACTGAAGCTTTCTTT	CASSSEQSTEAFF
-	TRBJ2-3	TRBV29-1	once	TGCAGCGTCCGCCGATCGGGCACAGATACGCAGTATTTT	CSVRRSGTDTQYF
-	TRBJ1-1	TRBV18	-	TGTGCCAGCTCACGAGGTCCGGGAAAGAACACTGAAGCTTTCTTT	CASSRGPGKNTEAFF
-	TRBJ2-3	TRBV20-1	-	TGCAGTGCTATCAGGGCAGATACGCAGTATTTT	CSAIRADTQYF
-	TRBJ2-5	TRBV4-1	-	TGCGCCAGCAGCCCTATAGTTCAAGAGACCCAGTACTTC	CASSPIVQETQYF
TRBD1	TRBJ1-4	TRBV5-5	-	TGTGCCAGCAGCTTCTCTTGGACAGGGAGAGAAAAACTGTTTTTT	CASSFSWTGREKLFF
TRBD1	TRBJ2-7	TRBV7-9	-	TGTGCCAGCAGCTCTAACCTAGGGACAGGGACCTACGAGCAGTACTTC	CASSSNLGTGTYEQYF
-	TRBJ2-5	TRBV29-1	few	TGCAGCGTTGAAGAGCGCACAGAGAAAGAGACCCAGTACTTC	CSVEERTEKETQYF
-	TRBJ2-5	TRBV18	-	TGTGCCAGCGCGACAAACCAAGAGACCCAGTACTTC	CASATNQETQYF
-	TRBJ1-2	TRBV2	-	TGTGCCAGCAGGGTAGTACGGGGCTACACCTTC	CASRVVRGYTF
-	TRBJ1-1	TRBV5-6	many	TGTGCCAGCAGCTTAGGCGGGGAAGGTCACACTGAAGCTTTCTTT	CASSLGGEGHTEAFF
TRBD1	TRBJ1-2	TRBV9	few	TGTGCCAGCAGCCCCAGGACAGGGGAACTCCGGTATGGCTACACCTTC	CASSPRTGELRYGYTF
TRBD1	TRBJ1-3	TRBV5-1	once	TGCGCCAGCAGCTCCGGACAGGTCCTCTCTGGAAACACCATATATTTT	CASSSGQVLSGNTIYF
TRBD1	TRBJ1-5	TRBV6-5	-	TGTGCCACCCAGACAGGGGATCAGCCCCAGCATTTT	CATQTGDQPQHF
-	TRBJ2-3	TRBV10-2	-	TGCGCCAGCAGTGATGGCGGGGTTGGTGGAGATACGCAGTATTTT	CASSDGGVGGDTQYF
TRBD2	TRBJ2-1	TRBV29-1	many	TGCAGCGTTGAAGATCGGGGGGATGAGCAGTTCTTC	CSVEDRGDEQFF
TRBD1	TRBJ1-5	TRBV5-8	-	TGTGCCAGCAGCTTACGTGCTTGGGACAGCCCATTTGGTATTCAGCCCCAGCATTTT	CASSLRAWDSPFGIQPQHF
TRBD1	TRBJ2-7	TRBV9	once	TGTGCCAGCAGCTCCCCCTTTGGACAGGGAGCGTACGAGCAGTACTTC	CASSSPFGQGAYEQYF
-	TRBJ1-5	TRBV6-2/TRBV6-3	-	TGTGCCAGCAGTTACTCTTTCCGGGGCAATCAGCCCCAGCATTTT	CASSYSFRGNQPQHF
-	TRBJ1-6	TRBV6-1	-	TGTGCCAGCAGTGAATCGGCAGGGTCTAATTCACCCCTCCACTTT	CASSESAGSNSPLHF